These 21 T cell receptor beta chains originate from one sample sequenced in a study of patients and donors after allogeneic stem cell transplantation. Each CDR3 protein gets one entry after TCRdb re-called the RT-PCR reads with MiXCR. The sample has approximately 57,000 distinct CDR3 sequences, less than 15% seen once; the top ten hold around 30%. The material sequenced was blood, either unsorted or a sorted T cell fraction (not recorded which). The receptors come from a human donor who was either an allogeneic HSCT recipient or a stem cell or donor lymphocyte infusion donor (not recorded which). It is not recorded whose cells these are; they may come from a transplant donor.

The V call is TRBV5-8, the J call TRBJ2-2, with 12 bases that match TRBD2. The germline V gene has CDR1 SGHTS and CDR2 YDEGEE. V dropped 1 base and J dropped 5; count of bases not matched to a gene: 3. This CDR3 has 16 residues. Here the CDR3 reads CASSLILAGGTGELFF. For the CDR3, the DNA is TGTGCCAGCAGCTTGATTCTAGCGGGAGGGACCGGGGAGCTGTTTTTT.

This clonotype was seen repeatedly, ten times or more. The chain carries TRBV6-5 and TRBJ1-2; 8 nucleotides align to TRBD1. V shed 8 bases and J 2 bases; nucleotides not matched to a gene: 13. CDR1 is MNHEY and CDR2 is SVGAGI in the germline V gene. CDR3 size: 16 residues. CDR3 sequence reads: CASGSEFGQGNYGYTF. Written as DNA, the CDR3 is TGTGCCAGCGGTTCGGAATTTGGACAGGGCAACTATGGCTACACCTTC.

This clonotype was detected ten times or more. CDR3: CSVGGPLDRLTYNEQFF. The CDR3 nucleotides read TGCAGCGTCGGGGGCCCCCTGGACCGGCTTACCTACAATGAGCAGTTCTTC. This rearrangement joins TRBV29-1 to TRBJ2-1, with D possibly called TRBD1 or TRBD2 (6 bases each). Germline V gene sequence: CDR1 SQVTM, CDR2 ANQGSEA. The CDR3 sequence is 17 residues long. Trimming cost V 6 bases and J 2 bases, with 23 bases left between them.

This clonotype was observed many times. V is TRBV20-1 and J is TRBJ1-5, with D unclear. CDR1 is DFQATT, CDR2 SNEGSKA, per germline (reference sequence). The CDR3 loop spans 17 amino acids. With 0 bases removed from V and 3 bases from J, the gap between germline ends came to 18 bases. CDR3 in DNA: TGCAGTGCTAGAGAGAGTCGGGGTCCGGTCCTCAATCAGCCCCAGCATTTT. This codes for CSARESRGPVLNQPQHF.

In its sample, this clonotype was seen many times. This chain joins TRBV20-1 and TRBJ1-1; D remains ambiguous. CDR1 and CDR2 from the germline V gene are DFQATT and SNEGSKA (reference sequence). Trimming cost V 0 bases and J 2 bases, with 7 bases left between them. This CDR3 comprises 13 residues. DNA of the CDR3: TGCAGTGCTAGAGATCCGGGAAACACTGAAGCTTTCTTT. Its protein product is CSARDPGNTEAFF.

The chain is built from TRBV5-1 and TRBJ1-2, with a tentative D call TRBD1 (6 bases). In germline, CDR1 is SGHRS, CDR2 YFSETQ. Trimming took off 0 bases at V and 1 base at J, with 13 bases between the two ends. There are 16 residues in the CDR3. This CDR3 reads CASSLALLDSNYGYTF. Here the CDR3 DNA reads TGCGCCAGCAGCTTGGCCCTACTGGACAGTAACTATGGCTACACCTTC. Combining the CDR3 with reference TRBV5-1 and TRBJ1-2 gives the whole variable domain KAGVTQTPRYLIKTRGQQVTLSCSPISGHRSVSWYQQTPGQGLQFLFEYFSETQRNKGNFPGRFSGRQFSNSRSEMNVSTLELGDSALYLCASSLALLDSNYGYTFGSGTRLTVV.

A few counts support this clonotype. The gene calls are TRBV11-2 and TRBJ2-3; TRBD2 agrees at 11 bases. With 2 bases clipped from V and 3 bases from J, the junction kept 1 base outside the gene matches. There are 15 residues in the CDR3. CDR1 is SGHAT and CDR2 is FQNNGV in the germline V gene. CDR3 region: CASSLLAGGTDTQYF. In DNA, the CDR3 is TGTGCCAGCAGCTTACTAGCGGGAGGAACAGATACGCAGTATTTT.

This clonotype was counted at least ten times. The CDR3 bases are TGTGCCAGCAGCTTGACGATAAGTCGTGTGGGGGTTGAGGGCTTAAACACTGAAGCTTTCTTT. Its protein product is CASSLTISRVGVEGLNTEAFF. The J gene is TRBJ1-1, the V gene TRBV7-6, with TRBD1 as a possible D gene (5 bases). Germline assignment: CDR1 SGHVS and CDR2 FNYEAQ. The length of the CDR3 is 21 residues. V was clipped by 3 bases and J by 2 bases, with 31 bases between them.

This CDR3 is CASSLTEREVYEQYF. The CDR3 DNA reads TGTGCCAGCAGCTTGACTGAGCGGGAGGTCTACGAGCAGTACTTC. The chain combines TRBV5-4 with TRBJ2-7; TRBD2 matches at 9 bases. CDR1 is SGHNT and CDR2 is YYREEE in the germline V gene (reference sequence). The CDR3 has 15 amino acids. Trimming cost V 1 base and J 3 bases; bases outside gene matches: 5.

This clonotype has just one count. A much larger clone differs from this one at a single base, so this may be a read error. The genes are TRBV6-6 and TRBJ1-5; D remains unclear. The germline V gene encodes CDR1 MNHNY and CDR2 SVGAGI (reference sequence). Trimming pared 2 bases from V and 6 bases from J, leaving 14 bases between. This CDR3 has 15 amino acids. The CDR3 DNA sequence: TGTGCCAGCAGTTACGTGGTAGGTGAGACTCAGCCCCAGCATTTT. The encoded protein is CASSYVVGETQPQHF.

V gene TRBV27 combines with J gene TRBJ2-2; a weak D match, TRBD1 (6 bases). The germline V gene has CDR1 MNHEY and CDR2 SMNVEV (reference sequence). This CDR3 has 16 amino acids. The germline V and J ends were trimmed by 2 bases and 3 bases, with 13 bases remaining between them. The CDR3 nucleotides read TGTGCCAGCAGTTTAGAAAGACAGGTCGACACCGGGGAGCTGTTTTTT. It translates to CASSLERQVDTGELFF.

V usage is TRBV9 and J usage is TRBJ2-7; no definite D call. V lost 4 bases and J 4 bases, leaving 9 bases between the germline ends. Germline CDR1 SGDLS, CDR2 YYNGEE. This CDR3 comprises 12 residues. The CDR3 region has the DNA TGTGCCAGCAGCACTACTGAATACGAGCAGTACTTC. This encodes CASSTTEYEQYF.

The rearrangement links TRBV5-1 to TRBJ2-7; 9 bases map to TRBD2. The CDR3 spans 16 residues. CDR1 and CDR2 (germline): SGHRS, YFSETQ. V was clipped by 1 base and J by 5 bases; unmatched bases: 10. CDR3 bases: TGCGCCAGCAGCTTGTCGCGAGCGGGAGGAGAGGACGAGCAGTACTTC. Translated, it gives CASSLSRAGGEDEQYF.

The chain links TRBV15 to TRBJ2-3; D is possibly TRBD2 (7 bases). The CDR3 runs to 17 residues. Trimming shortened V by 0 bases and J by 2 bases, and 15 bases separated the two germline ends. CDR1 is LNHNV and CDR2 is YYDKDF in the germline V gene (reference sequence). Written as DNA, the CDR3 is TGTGCCACCAGCAGAGATGGGGGGGGCTTTCCCACAGATACGCAGTATTTT. Translation gives CATSRDGGGFPTDTQYF.

The rearrangement uses TRBV18 and TRBJ2-1; D remains ambiguous. CDR3 size: 15 residues. Germline V gives CDR1 KGHSH, CDR2 LQKENI. V lost 0 bases to trimming and J lost 3 bases, with 9 bases between them. CDR3 region: CASSPPGILYNEQFF. The CDR3 coding sequence is TGTGCCAGCTCACCACCAGGGATCCTCTACAATGAGCAGTTCTTC.

The V gene is TRBV20-1, the J gene TRBJ2-1; D might be TRBD1 or TRBD2, each matching 5 bases. Trimming removed 0 bases at V and 3 bases at J, with 9 bases between. This CDR3 contains 14 residues. Per the germline V gene, CDR1 is DFQATT and CDR2 is SNEGSKA (reference sequence). The CDR3 is CSAREGEHYNEQFF. The CDR3 DNA reads as TGCAGTGCTAGAGAGGGGGAGCACTACAATGAGCAGTTCTTC.

This clonotype was seen at least ten times. The gene calls are TRBV20-1 and TRBJ1-1; D not certain. This CDR3 is 13 amino acids long. Germline V lookup: CDR1 DFQATT, CDR2 SNEGSKA (reference sequence). The ends were cut back, 1 base at V and 0 bases at J, with 6 bases in the middle. CDR3 region: CSARGRLNTEAFF. CDR3 in DNA: TGCAGTGCTAGAGGTCGGTTGAACACTGAAGCTTTCTTT.

This clonotype was detected ten times or more. V is TRBV10-3 and J is TRBJ2-1, with 11 bases lining up with TRBD2. Trimming took 1 base from V and 9 from J; bases not matched to a gene: 2. In germline, CDR1 is ENHRY, CDR2 SYGVKD. The CDR3 is made up of 14 amino acids. The CDR3 region has the DNA TGTGCCATCAGTGAGTTCGGGACTAGCGGTGAGCAGTTCTTC. Protein sequence: CAISEFGTSGEQFF.

This clonotype was counted many times. The gene calls are TRBV6-5 and TRBJ1-6, with D perhaps TRBD1 (6 bases). V gave up 0 bases and J gave up 10 bases, with 19 bases separating them. This CDR3 region has 17 residues. Germline V gene sequence: CDR1 MNHEY, CDR2 SVGAGI. DNA of the CDR3: TGTGCCAGCAGTTACTCGTCTTTTTTGGGGGCTACATCACCCCTCCACTTT. Protein: CASSYSSFLGATSPLHF.

This clonotype was observed a few times. CDR3 DNA: TGTGCCAGCAGGCGGGGTATCCCAGATACGCAGTATTTT. Translated: CASRRGIPDTQYF. The chain is built from TRBV6-5 and TRBJ2-3, with D possibly TRBD2 on 6 matching bases. Trimming removed 6 bases at V and 4 bases at J, with 11 bases between. Germline V gene data show CDR1 as MNHEY and CDR2 as SVGAGI. The CDR3 is 13 residues long.

This clonotype was detected only a few times. This rearrangement joins TRBV7-2 to TRBJ1-5; possibly TRBD1 for D (5 bases). Trimming removed 2 bases from V and 6 bases from J, with 17 bases in between. Germline assignment: CDR1 SGHTA and CDR2 FQGNSA. The CDR3 is made up of 16 amino acids. CDR3 sequence: CASSLFGEGVGQPQHF. CDR3 coding DNA: TGTGCCAGCAGCTTATTCGGGGAAGGGGTAGGTCAGCCCCAGCATTTT.